This TCR beta chain was sequenced during a study of blood T cell repertoires in COVID-19. Across the whole study: There were acute and convalescent COVID-19 samples, and they came from the United States, Italy and Spain.

Patients in Seattle were enrolled during active infection, then followed longitudinally. Measured with immunoSEQ multiplex PCR; TCRdb has only the in-frame clones, and not every one. Of approximately 500,000 clones in the sample, about 88% were seen once. The clonotype comes from a woman between 45 and 60 years old with COVID-19, enrolled during active disease. Sequenced input: peripheral blood.

Here the CDR3 reads CASSLATHRGQNGYTF. The CDR3 DNA reads as TGTGCCAGCAGCTTGGCCACCCACAGGGGGCAGAATGGCTACACCTTC. The V and J genes are TRBV5-6 and TRBJ1-2; 9 bases agree with TRBD1. This CDR3 spans 16 amino acids. Trimming removed 0 bases from V and 6 bases from J; junction bases left unmatched: 9. Per the germline V gene, CDR1 is SGHDT and CDR2 is YYEEEE.